This entry concerns a single TCR beta chain. TCRdb reprocessed the 5' RACE reads; each CDR3 protein has one entry and no DNA is given. The sample features about 460,000 distinct CDR3 sequences, with over 1.1% in its top ten. This sample was included in a study of T cells expressing NK-cell markers. Germline V gene sequence: CDR1 MGHRA, CDR2 YSYEKL. This CDR3 is 14 amino acids long. Sequenced sample: blood T cells: a sorted CD56 or NKG2C T cell subset, CD4+ or CD8+ T cells, or bulk PBMC T cells (not recorded which). This sequence was found in a woman between 45 and 60 years old in good health. The rearrangement joins TRBV4-1 to TRBJ2-1; TCRdb lists TRBD1, though no DNA is available to test this call. CDR3: CASSQEWPHLEQFF.